This record covers a single T cell receptor (beta chain). Its matching antigen is unknown. The data originate from a study of siplizumab effects on memory and regulatory T cells. Study conclusions and caveats: Mappable alloreactive CD4+ clones were on average about 70% Treg-derived with siplizumab, roughly 30% in controls. Confirmation was lacking for the suppressive function of proliferating Tregs derived from siplizumab cultures. Naive versus memory phenotype went unassigned for roughly 75-95% of proliferating CD4+ or CD8+ clones.

Assayed TCR templates numbered 80,000 to 100,000 for each sample. The repertoire was sequenced with immunoSEQ multiplex PCR; TCRdb's copy has only in-frame clones and lacks some. The sample holds 99,000 or so clones, over 90% seen once. Per the germline V gene, CDR1 is SGDLS and CDR2 is YYNGEE. V was shortened by 0 bases and J by 2 bases, with 13 bases between the two germline ends. The CDR3 totals 16 residues. Sequencing was carried out using Tregs sorted from blood. The V and J genes are TRBV9 and TRBJ2-3; TRBD2 might be the D (6 bases). This receptor was taken from a human donor in good health. CDR3 amino acids: CASSVAGRGITDTQYF. The CDR3 DNA follows: TGTGCCAGCAGCGTAGCTGGGCGGGGTATCACAGATACGCAGTATTTT.